The clone carrying this T cell receptor beta chain was seen at least ten times. The CDR3 contains 11 residues. V lost 3 bases to trimming and J lost 5 bases, with 8 bases between them. Germline assignment: CDR1 SQVTM and CDR2 ANQGSEA. These data belong to a study of identical twins. Template switching added a universal primer site, and cDNA bore unique molecular identifiers. TCRdb re-analysed the 5' RACE reads in MiXCR, keeping a single row per CDR3 protein. The repertoire holds fewer than 250,000 distinct CDR3 sequences, with around 7.6% as singletons. These records were also assigned to another study, of yellow fever vaccine responses in identical twins. From that study: Reportedly, twins' vaccine T cell responses looked partly convergent and partly personalized.

Material: CD8+ T cells sorted from blood. The chain is built from TRBV29-1 and TRBJ2-7; D not certain. The sequence was collected from a woman between 18 and 29 years old in good health. The CDR3 nucleotides read TGCAGCGTTGAGGGTCGGGACGAGCAGTACTTC. Its translation: CSVEGRDEQYF.